This T cell receptor (beta chain) emerged from a study of cytomegalovirus exposure and HLA in healthy donors (dated by TCRdb to between 2016 and 2019). Background on the whole study: An earlier analysis of approximately 600 of the donors reported about 250 Gb of sequence data and more than 90 million unique TCR beta sequences from roughly 180 million T cells. Roughly 5 DR-DQ haplotypes were handled as single units for association and clustering, since linkage in the cohort was strong. The study was designed to test whether signatures of past pathogen exposure could be identified by cataloging public T cell receptors. To predict cytomegalovirus infection status, the study brought together high-throughput TCR immunosequencing, statistical association of individual TCRs with disease status, and machine learning. On average, 235,054 unique TCR beta nucleotide sequences were sequenced per donor among 350 to 400 genotyped donors of the cohort, with 15% to 20% of those sequences being non-productive. HLA typing included class I and class II loci at four-digit resolution. In a later analysis, previously published TCR beta repertoires from several hundred donors were re-analyzed and high-resolution HLA genotyping was added so that TCR occurrence patterns could be studied. The study used immunosequencing to profile the T cell repertoires of about 670 subjects and linked those repertoires to cytomegalovirus serostatus. A later genetic analysis used genome-wide SNP genotypes for about 65% of the roughly 700 donors, treating that subset as a discovery cohort. An earlier analysis of 587 of the donors applied high-throughput TCR beta sequencing to assess whether each TCR beta V gene segment acted as functional or pseudogenic. Every discovery cohort repertoire had been produced on one sequencing platform. The number of donors typed differed by locus, with about 629-630 for A, B, C, DRB1 and DQB1, 522 for DQA1, approximately 570 for DPA1, and 400 to 490 for DPB1. Approximately 300 gigabases of sequencing data and around 80 million unique TCR sequences made up an early release that covered under 750 HLA-typed donors. Along with the approximately 620-subject first cohort, a separate validation cohort of some 130 different subjects was used. Among the roughly 390 genotyped donors, approximately 76% belonged to the genetic ancestry cluster associated with self-reported Caucasian donors. In the later analysis, no new phenotypic data were used to find candidate immune exposures; instead, reliance was placed on TCR beta sequences and their occurrence across donors. Donor age, sex, ethnicity and CMV serostatus were compiled alongside the repertoire data.

The cohort was made up of roughly 670 healthy bone marrow donors. At the time of sampling, all cohort members were nominally healthy, though unrecorded immune exposures were likely present. The donor tested CMV seropositive and was one of the 289 seropositive cohort members. A peripheral blood sample was provided by each donor, and peripheral blood mononuclear cells were used for TCR beta sequencing. Genomic DNA was extracted from the blood cell samples with the Qiagen DNeasy Blood Extraction Kit. This clone was seen a handful of times. The target of this receptor is not known. Base qualities are not provided; no much larger clone lies one nucleotide away. What the authors observed across the whole study: The authors suggested that the approach could potentially be generalized to other disease states and immunological phenotypes. A cluster of highly shared sequence variants was judged likely to be a technical artifact of the sequencing pipeline. The study gave a list of under 200 TCR beta chains associated with cytomegalovirus. In a later analysis, HLA-associated TCR beta chains were found to be more clonally expanded and to have lower generation probabilities than equally common non-associated chains. Correlated functional status among segregating V segments might be attributable to linkage disequilibrium, but an unknown experimental factor could not be ruled out. A later analysis reported that several top co-occurrence clusters appeared linked to parvovirus B19, influenza, CMV and Epstein-Barr virus. According to a later genetic analysis, donors in an Asian-associated ancestry cluster had fewer N-insertions in productive TCRs than the roughly 660-donor mean. Sequencing depth was assumed to be roughly uniform across donors in the presence/absence analyses, though that assumption may not hold. The cohort was sequenced for TCR beta chains only, and without alpha or paired-chain data the features that could be detected were limited. In a later analysis, the rate of TCR association differed among HLA loci, with DRB1 alleles having the most associated TCRs and HLA-C alleles having the fewest. Across donors, most TCR sequences were observed very rarely, whereas some public TCRs were present in many individuals. Because HLA typing was missing for some donors at each locus, association tests included only the typed subset. Because counts were too low, some 16 rarely observed V segments, including chromosome 9 orphons, were excluded from the earlier analysis of under 650 of the donors. Immune exposure information for the cohort was limited to CMV serostatus. Because the 87-base-pair reads could not distinguish some IMGT-functional V segments, including TRBV6-2 and TRBV6-3, those segments were excluded. In both the original and validation cohorts, the classifier was reported to diagnose cytomegalovirus status with high specificity and sensitivity. In a later analysis, 16,951 TCR beta sequences were associated with specific HLA alleles at a false discovery rate of 0.05. Most CMV-associated TCR beta chains appeared to be HLA-restricted in a later analysis, and the HLA associations seemed to be driven largely by CMV exposure. When HLA alleles, especially DR and DQ, strongly co-occurred, attributing TCR associations to individual alleles was difficult. A further reported finding was that TCR beta sequences accurately predicted the HLA-A and HLA-B alleles for most subjects in the first cohort. Three of the identified cytomegalovirus-associated TCR beta chains were confirmed in vitro to be specific for cytomegalovirus antigens. An association between a missense DCLRE1C variant and V-gene and J-gene trimming of TCR beta chains was found in a later genetic analysis and replicated in an independent cohort. Broadly in line with IMGT annotations, most TCR beta V segments showed up in productive rearrangements about 90% or about 30% of the time in an earlier analysis of some 590 of the donors.

From the cysteine through the phenylalanine, the CDR3 covers 15 amino acids. Only the CDR3 DNA stays, 45 bases, in frame from base 1. Via the germline V gene, CDR1 is SGHRS and CDR2 YFSETQ. V has 4 bases trimmed and J has 2 bases trimmed; junction bases matching no gene number 7. The method behind the library was the immunoSEQ multiplex PCR assay. A mixture of 60 forward primers for TCR Vbeta segments and 13 reverse primers for TCR Jbeta segments was used in the multiplex PCR. The CDR3 region of rearranged TCR beta genes was amplified from genomic DNA with a multiplex PCR assay. On the Illumina HiSeq System, the amplified TCR beta libraries were sequenced as 87-base-pair reads. On the study's bioinformatics: Across the roughly 700 repertoires, a later analysis counted around 80 million unique TCR beta chains, roughly 11 million of which were shared by at least two donors. To remove PCR and sequencing errors, raw reads were error-corrected and collapsed into unique sequences using a nearest-neighbor algorithm that merged closely related sequences. Alignment of CDR3 sequences to IMGT reference sequences was used to assign V, D and J gene segments. For a sequence to be retained, a match of at least six nucleotides was required to both a V gene segment and a J gene segment. Rearrangements were called productive when the CDR3 lacked stop codons and stayed in frame with V and J; all others were non-productive. Following IMGT convention, CDR3 was defined as the stretch from the second conserved V-encoded cysteine up to the conserved J-encoded phenylalanine. The earlier analysis of about 620 of the donors excluded sequences that lacked an unambiguous match to a single V gene segment. In an earlier analysis of approximately 500 of the donors, a V segment was called functional when productive rearrangements were above 56.7%, and segregating when the standard deviation between donors exceeded 5%. A statistical classification framework was built to diagnose cytomegalovirus status from the catalog of TCR beta chain sequences. In a later analysis, V and J genes were assigned by comparing TCR nucleotide sequences against IMGT/GENE-DB human TR gene sequences. The TCRdist pipeline was used in a later analysis to assign CDR3 sequences and most-parsimonious VDJ recombination scenarios. In a later analysis, each TCR beta chain was defined by its CDR3 amino acid sequence together with its V-gene family, and reads lacking a unique V-gene family were excluded. As a way to deal with suspected cross-contamination and a sequencing artifact, a later analysis dropped 640 or so nucleotide sequences that were highly shared and had low generation probability. In a later analysis, a clonal expansion index was calculated for each public chain from normalized within-repertoire ranks of inferred template counts. A later analysis computed generation probabilities with a VDJ recombination model fitted to out-of-frame rearrangements, and checked the results against IGoR. A later analysis scored TCR-TCR, TCR-HLA and TCR-CMV co-occurrence with hypergeometric tests, applying a repertoire-size bias correction to TCR pairs. False discovery rates were estimated in a later analysis by permuting HLA or CMV assignments 20 times. A later analysis grouped co-occurring TCRs with DBSCAN, adding TCRdist sequence similarity when clustering within HLA-allele-positive subsets. For co-occurrence clustering, repertoires with fewer than 30,000 or more than 120,000 public chains were excluded, along with a handful of repertoires with anomalous nucleotide sharing. In its TCRdb copy, this immuneACCESS table keeps in-frame sequences only and misses some clones. Where compared with another copy, unresolved V genes explain less than half of these, and the others have no known cause. The V and J calls and clone size come from that table; D and trimming were worked out from the DNA. This sample holds about 110,000 clones; about three quarters were observed only once. The top ten clonotypes cover around 8.6% of the sample.

Here the chain combines TRBV5-1 and TRBJ1-2, and 8 junction bases match TRBD1. Input material: PBMCs. This sequence originates from a woman between 40 and 50 years old in good health and CMV-seropositive. The sequenced DNA is TGCGCCAGCAGCCAAACGAGACAGGGGAACTATGGCTACACCTTC. Translated, it gives CASSQTRQGNYGYTF.